Listed below are T cell receptor beta chains from one sample, sequenced in a study of T cells in localized non-small cell lung cancer. The repertoire was sequenced with immunoSEQ multiplex PCR; TCRdb's copy has only in-frame clones and lacks some. Among tens of thousands of clones listed, about 84% were seen once. This sample comprised peripheral blood, obtained before any cancer treatment. The receptors here all came from a female donor of 60 years or more with stage I lung adenocarcinoma. The conserved cysteine and the conserved F or W are not part of the CDR3 here. The order of the fields is V gene, D gene, CDR3 protein. A D gene is named only where the DNA matches it firmly.

v_gene: TRBV21-1; d_gene: .; CDR3aa: ASSKVIWLADNSYNEQF
v_gene: TRBV19; d_gene: .; CDR3aa: ASSFDSPNEQF
v_gene: TRBV6-5; d_gene: .; CDR3aa: ASREGYVLT
v_gene: TRBV12-5; d_gene: TRBD1; CDR3aa: ASDRDGANVLT
v_gene: TRBV19; d_gene: TRBD1; CDR3aa: ASSGGTGGAKLETQY
v_gene: TRBV19; d_gene: TRBD1; CDR3aa: ASSIGQGAGYT
v_gene: TRBV12-5; d_gene: .; CDR3aa: ASGLSSSLNEQF
v_gene: TRBV7-3; d_gene: .; CDR3aa: ASSFAMGNGELF
v_gene: TRBV27; d_gene: .; CDR3aa: ASSLSSTDTQY
v_gene: TRBV19; d_gene: .; CDR3aa: ASNQGTNYGYT
v_gene: TRBV25-1; d_gene: TRBD1; CDR3aa: ASSEWDRANTEAF
v_gene: TRBV5-4; d_gene: TRBD1; CDR3aa: ASSSGQLANYGYT
v_gene: TRBV30; d_gene: TRBD1; CDR3aa: AWNTGGPAF